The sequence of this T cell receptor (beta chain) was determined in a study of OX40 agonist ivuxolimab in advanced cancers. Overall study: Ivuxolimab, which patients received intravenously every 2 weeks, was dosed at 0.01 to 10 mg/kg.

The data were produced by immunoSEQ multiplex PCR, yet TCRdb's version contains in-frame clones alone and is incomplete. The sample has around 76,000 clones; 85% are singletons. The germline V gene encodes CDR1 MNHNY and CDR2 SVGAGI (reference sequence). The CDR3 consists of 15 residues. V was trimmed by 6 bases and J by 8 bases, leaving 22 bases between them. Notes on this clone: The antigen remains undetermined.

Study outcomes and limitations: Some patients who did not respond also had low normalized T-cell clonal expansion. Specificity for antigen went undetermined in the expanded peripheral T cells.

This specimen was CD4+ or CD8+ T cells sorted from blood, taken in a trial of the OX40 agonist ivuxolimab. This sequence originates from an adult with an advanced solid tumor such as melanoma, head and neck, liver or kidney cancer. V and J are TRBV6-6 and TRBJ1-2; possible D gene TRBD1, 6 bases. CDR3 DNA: TGTGCCAGCAGCGACGGACAGTACGTAACTATGGGCTACACCTTC. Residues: CASSDGQYVTMGYTF.